The T cell receptor beta chain under discussion was sequenced for a study of shared clonotypes between healthy human individuals. Unsorted samples used approximately 99 million PBMCs for genomic DNA. This CDR3 region has 14 residues. J was trimmed by 6 bases and V by 5 bases; bases with no gene match: 9. Germline-derived CDR1 and CDR2 are PRHDT and FYEKMQ (reference sequence). This clone has only a few counts. TCRdb keeps only in-frame clones here, not all; method: immunoSEQ multiplex PCR. The repertoire includes about 480,000 clones, more than 65% of them detected once, and over 10% sits in the top ten.

This chain joins TRBV13 and TRBJ2-7; 8 bases map to TRBD1. Material for sequencing was PBMCs. The sequence was collected from a woman between 40 and 50 years old in good health. Some clones in this sample may be carry-over from other donors' samples. The CDR3 loop is CASSRHGQGGEQYF. The CDR3 DNA reads TGTGCCAGCAGCCGACACGGACAGGGTGGCGAGCAGTACTTC.